Shown below are 5 T cell receptor beta chains from a single sample sequenced in a study of blood T cell repertoires in COVID-19. The protocol was immunoSEQ multiplex PCR, while the TCRdb copy is restricted to in-frame clones and leaves out a portion. The sample carries under 40,000 clones, more than 75% recorded once. The sequenced material came from peripheral blood. The source is a man aged 45-65 years with active or convalescent COVID-19.

The CDR3: CASSEGTGGNSPLHF. CDR3 sequence (DNA): TGTGCCAGCAGTGAAGGGACAGGGGGTAATTCACCCCTCCACTTT. The chain employs TRBV6-1 and TRBJ1-6; the match to TRBD1 covers 10 bases. Unmatched junction bases numbered 0, after V lost 1 base and J lost 6 bases. The CDR3 is 15 amino acids. Germline CDR1 reads MNHNS; CDR2 reads SASEGT.

The chain is built from TRBV18 and TRBJ2-7; the D gene is possibly TRBD2 (6 bases). This CDR3 comprises 15 residues. Germline CDR1 reads KGHSH; CDR2 reads LQKENI. Trimming left V 6 bases short and J 2 bases short, with 17 bases between. The CDR3 DNA reads as TGTGCCAGCTCGTCTACCGGGACTGCGACCTACGAGCAGTACTTC. Translated, it gives CASSSTGTATYEQYF. Drawing the rest from reference TRBV18 and TRBJ2-7, the complete variable domain is NAGVMQNPRHLVRRRGQEARLRCSPMKGHSHVYWYRQLPEEGLKFMVYLQKENIIDESGMPKERFSAEFPKEGPSILRIQQVVRGDSAAYFCASSSTGTATYEQYFGPGTRLTVT.

V gene TRBV7-2 combines with J gene TRBJ2-3, with TRBD2 as a possible D gene (5 bases). Trimming removed 4 bases from V and 2 bases from J, with 19 bases in between. Germline V gene lookup returns CDR1 SGHTA and CDR2 FQGNSA. CDR3 length: 17 amino acids. Here the CDR3 DNA reads TGTGCCAGCAGCTCCCCAACTAGTTCAAGGGCCACAGATACGCAGTATTTT. The encoded protein is CASSSPTSSRATDTQYF.

The chain links TRBV6-5 to TRBJ2-7; maybe TRBD2 (5 bases). Germline CDR1 MNHEY, CDR2 SVGAGI. V was cut by 3 bases and J by 1 base, with 10 bases left in between. The CDR3 has 14 residues. The CDR3 bases are TGTGCCAGCAGTTATAGATGGGAGTCCTACGAGCAGTACTTC. The encoded protein is CASSYRWESYEQYF.

The rearrangement links TRBV15 to TRBJ1-2; TRBD1 agrees at 7 bases. Germline assignment: CDR1 LNHNV and CDR2 YYDKDF (reference sequence). The length of the CDR3 is 14 residues. V lost 2 bases to trimming and J lost 3 bases; unmatched junction nucleotides: 3. Here the CDR3 DNA reads TGTGCCACCAGCAGATTCGACAGGGACTATGGCTACACCTTC. As protein: CATSRFDRDYGYTF.